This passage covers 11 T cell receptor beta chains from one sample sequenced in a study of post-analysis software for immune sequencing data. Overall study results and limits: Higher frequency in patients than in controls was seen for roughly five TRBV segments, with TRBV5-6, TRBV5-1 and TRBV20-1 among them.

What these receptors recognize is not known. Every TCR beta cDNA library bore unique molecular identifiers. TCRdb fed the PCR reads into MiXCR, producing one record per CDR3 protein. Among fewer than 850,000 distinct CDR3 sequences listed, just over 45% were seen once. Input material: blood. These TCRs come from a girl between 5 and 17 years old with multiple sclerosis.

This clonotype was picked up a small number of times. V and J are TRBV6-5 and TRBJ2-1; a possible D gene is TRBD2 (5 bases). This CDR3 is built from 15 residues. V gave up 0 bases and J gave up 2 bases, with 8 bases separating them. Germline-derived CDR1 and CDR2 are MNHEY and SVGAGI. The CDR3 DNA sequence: TGTGCCAGCAGTTACTCTAGCGAACCCTACAATGAGCAGTTCTTC. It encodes CASSYSSEPYNEQFF.

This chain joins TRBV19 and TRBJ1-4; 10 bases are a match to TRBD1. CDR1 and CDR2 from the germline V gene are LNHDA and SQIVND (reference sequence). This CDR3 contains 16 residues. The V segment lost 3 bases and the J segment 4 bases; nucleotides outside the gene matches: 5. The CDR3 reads CASSIGQGVGNEKLFF. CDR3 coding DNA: TGTGCCAGTAGTATTGGACAGGGGGTGGGTAATGAAAAACTGTTTTTT.

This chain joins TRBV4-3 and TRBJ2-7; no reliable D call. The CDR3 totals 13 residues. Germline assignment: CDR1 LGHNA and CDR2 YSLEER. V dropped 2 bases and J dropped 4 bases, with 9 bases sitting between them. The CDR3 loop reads CASSQRTGYEQYF. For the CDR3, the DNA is TGCGCCAGCAGCCAACGGACGGGTTACGAGCAGTACTTC.

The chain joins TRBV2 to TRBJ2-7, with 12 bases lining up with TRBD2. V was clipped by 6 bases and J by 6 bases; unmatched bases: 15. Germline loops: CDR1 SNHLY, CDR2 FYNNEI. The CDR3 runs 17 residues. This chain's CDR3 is CASRPLTSGRPQGEQYF. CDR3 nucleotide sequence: TGTGCCAGCAGACCCTTGACTAGCGGGAGACCCCAGGGCGAGCAGTACTTC.

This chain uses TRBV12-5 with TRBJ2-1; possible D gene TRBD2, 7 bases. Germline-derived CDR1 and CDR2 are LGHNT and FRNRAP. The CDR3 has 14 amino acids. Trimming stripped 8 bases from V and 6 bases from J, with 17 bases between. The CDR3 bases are TGTGCTAGTCGGGGGCGGGAGAATATCAATGAGCAGTTCTTC. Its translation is CASRGRENINEQFF.

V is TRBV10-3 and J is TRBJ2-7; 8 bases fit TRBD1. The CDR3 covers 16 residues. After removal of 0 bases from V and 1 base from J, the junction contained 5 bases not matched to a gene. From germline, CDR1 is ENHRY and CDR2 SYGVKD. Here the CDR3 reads CAISESTRQGSYEQYF. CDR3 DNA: TGTGCCATCAGTGAGTCCACCAGACAGGGGTCCTACGAGCAGTACTTC.

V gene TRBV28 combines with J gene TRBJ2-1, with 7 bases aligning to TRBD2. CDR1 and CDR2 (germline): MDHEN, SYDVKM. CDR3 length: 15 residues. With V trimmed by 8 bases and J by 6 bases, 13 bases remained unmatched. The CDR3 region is CASPPGLAESNEQFF. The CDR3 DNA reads TGTGCCAGCCCACCCGGGCTAGCGGAGAGCAATGAGCAGTTCTTC.

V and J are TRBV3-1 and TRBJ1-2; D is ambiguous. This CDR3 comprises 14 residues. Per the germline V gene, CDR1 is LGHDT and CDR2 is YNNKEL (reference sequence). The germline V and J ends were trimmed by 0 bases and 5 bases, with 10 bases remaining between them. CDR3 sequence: CASSQEEARYGYTF. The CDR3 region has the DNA TGTGCCAGCAGCCAAGAGGAGGCTAGGTATGGCTACACCTTC.

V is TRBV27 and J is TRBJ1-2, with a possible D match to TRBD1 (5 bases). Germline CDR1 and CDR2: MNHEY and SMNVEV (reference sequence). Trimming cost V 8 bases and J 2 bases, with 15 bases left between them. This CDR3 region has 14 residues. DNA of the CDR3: TGTGCCAGCGGCCGGGGCAGCCTAAACTATGGCTACACCTTC. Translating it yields CASGRGSLNYGYTF.

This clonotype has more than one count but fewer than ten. CDR3 nucleotide sequence: TGTGCCATCAGCCCCGGGGACAGGGTTTCCCAGCCCCAGCATTTT. Translating gives CAISPGDRVSQPQHF. The rearrangement uses TRBV10-3 and TRBJ1-5; 9 nucleotides match TRBD1. The germline V gene has CDR1 ENHRY and CDR2 SYGVKD. This CDR3 is 15 amino acids long. V lost 6 bases to trimming and J lost 7 bases; unmatched junction nucleotides: 10.

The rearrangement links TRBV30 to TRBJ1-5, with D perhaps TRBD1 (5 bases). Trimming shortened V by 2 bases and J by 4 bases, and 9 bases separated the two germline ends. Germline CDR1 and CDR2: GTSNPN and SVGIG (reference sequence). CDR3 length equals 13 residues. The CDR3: CAWSMGVNQPQHF. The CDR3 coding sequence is TGTGCCTGGAGTATGGGGGTTAATCAGCCCCAGCATTTT. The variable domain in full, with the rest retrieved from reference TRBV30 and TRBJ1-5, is SQTIHQWPATLVQPVGSPLSLECTVEGTSNPNLYWYRQAAGRGLQLLFYSVGIGQISSEVPQNLSASRPQDRQFILSSKKLLLSDSGFYLCAWSMGVNQPQHFGDGTRLSIL.